These 13 T cell receptor beta chains share one sample of origin, sequenced in a study of monozygotic twins with inflammatory bowel disease. TCRdb reprocessed the 5' RACE reads; each CDR3 protein has one entry and no DNA is given. This sample contains some 150,000 distinct CDR3 sequences. Specimen: blood. These receptors came from a human donor with ulcerative colitis or Crohn's disease, or a healthy co-twin of an affected twin (not recorded which).

This chain uses TRBV24-1 with TRBJ2-2; the D gene TCRdb calls, TRBD2, cannot be checked with no DNA. This CDR3 is 16 amino acids long. Germline CDR1 KGHDR, CDR2 SFDVKD. CDR3: CATSGAGRAETGELFF.

The rearrangement links TRBV14 to TRBJ2-6. CDR1 is SGHDN and CDR2 is FVKESK in the germline V gene. The CDR3 sequence is 14 residues long. CDR3 protein: CASSPPLWANVLTF.

The V call is TRBV20-1, the J call TRBJ2-1; the D call of TRBD1 rests on TCRdb alone, since no DNA is present to check it. This CDR3 region has 14 residues. Germline CDR1 reads DFQATT; CDR2 reads SNEGSKA (reference sequence). The CDR3: CSAGTPSSYNEQFF.

This sequence joins TRBV5-4 and TRBJ2-1; TCRdb proposes TRBD2, but this gene call is untestable without DNA. The germline V gene encodes CDR1 SGHNT and CDR2 YYREEE (reference sequence). CDR3 size: 18 residues. CDR3: CASSIQPLGTSGNNEQFF.

This rearrangement joins TRBV20-1 to TRBJ1-1; the D call from TCRdb, TRBD1, cannot be confirmed without DNA. The CDR3 runs to 13 residues. CDR1 is DFQATT, CDR2 SNEGSKA, per germline (reference sequence). CDR3 residues: CSAFRDTNTEAFF.

The V gene is TRBV6-5, the J gene TRBJ2-1. The CDR3 sequence is 15 residues long. Germline loops: CDR1 MNHEY, CDR2 SVGAGI. The CDR3 sequence is CASSYSKLGMDEQFF.

This sequence joins TRBV6-1 and TRBJ1-1; no DNA is available, so the TRBD1 call from TCRdb remains unchecked. The CDR3 loop spans 17 amino acids. Germline lookup yields CDR1 MNHNS and CDR2 SASEGT. The CDR3: CASIAVARGLMNTEAFF.

The chain joins TRBV10-3 to TRBJ2-1; TCRdb returns TRBD2, unconfirmable since there is no DNA. Germline V gives CDR1 ENHRY, CDR2 SYGVKD. The CDR3 has 15 amino acids. CDR3 loop: CAIRPGTSGYNEQFF.

The V and J genes are TRBV7-9 and TRBJ2-2. This CDR3 region has 15 residues. In germline, CDR1 is SEHNR, CDR2 FQNEAQ (reference sequence). CDR3 protein: CASSLAGSNTGELFF.

This sequence joins TRBV11-2 and TRBJ2-1; the TRBD1 assignment by TCRdb is unverifiable without DNA. Germline lookup yields CDR1 SGHAT and CDR2 FQNNGV. This CDR3 is built from 15 residues. This CDR3 reads CASSLGQGARNEQFF. Drawing the rest from reference TRBV11-2 and TRBJ2-1, the complete variable domain is EAGVAQSPRYKIIEKRQSVAFWCNPISGHATLYWYQQILGQGPKLLIQFQNNGVVDDSQLPKDRFSAERLKGVDSTLKIQPAKLEDSAVYLCASSLGQGARNEQFFGPGTRLTVL.

CDR3 amino acids: CASSQPGLAGVEQFF. The gene calls are TRBV9 and TRBJ2-1; no DNA is available, so the TRBD2 call from TCRdb remains unchecked. CDR3 length equals 15 residues. The germline gives CDR1 SGDLS, CDR2 YYNGEE.

V and J are TRBV7-3 and TRBJ2-1; the D gene TCRdb calls, TRBD2, cannot be checked with no DNA. The V gene's germline CDR1 is SGHTA and CDR2 FQGTGA. The CDR3 is made up of 16 amino acids. The CDR3 sequence: CASSSASGSAFNEQFF.

This chain uses TRBV5-5 with TRBJ1-5; TCRdb reports TRBD1, a call that lacks DNA to check it against. The CDR3 spans 15 residues. Germline lookup yields CDR1 SGHKS and CDR2 YYEKEE (reference sequence). CDR3 amino acids: CASSLAVRGGQPQHF.